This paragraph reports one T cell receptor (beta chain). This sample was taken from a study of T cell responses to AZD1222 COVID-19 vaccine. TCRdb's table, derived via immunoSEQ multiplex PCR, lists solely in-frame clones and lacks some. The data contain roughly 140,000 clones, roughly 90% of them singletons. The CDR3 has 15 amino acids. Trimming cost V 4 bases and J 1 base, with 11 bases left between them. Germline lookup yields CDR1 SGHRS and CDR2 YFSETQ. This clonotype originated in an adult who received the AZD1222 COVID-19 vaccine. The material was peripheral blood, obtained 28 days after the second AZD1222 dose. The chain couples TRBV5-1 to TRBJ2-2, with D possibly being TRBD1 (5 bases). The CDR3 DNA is TGCGCCAGCAGCCAGGCCGGACAGAACACCGGGGAGCTGTTTTTT. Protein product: CASSQAGQNTGELFF.